This T cell receptor (beta chain) was obtained from a study of T cell responses to AZD1222 COVID-19 vaccine. Study results and caveats: Targeting of unmutated variant regions was reportedly seen in nearly half of spike-specific TCRs.

Trimming removed 3 bases at V and 1 base at J, with 10 bases between. Germline V gene sequence: CDR1 MDHEN, CDR2 SYDVKM. This CDR3 region has 15 residues. Comment on this clone: Its target is unknown.

The assay was immunoSEQ multiplex PCR, and TCRdb's table has in-frame clones only and misses some. This repertoire shows about 100,000 clones, over 90% found once; its top ten account for more than 1.5%. Sample: peripheral blood, taken on day 0 of AZD1222 vaccination. The receptor's source is an adult in good health. This rearrangement joins TRBV28 to TRBJ1-3, with D possibly TRBD1 on 5 matching bases. For the CDR3, the DNA is TGTGCCAGCAGTTTTGGGGGGGATTCTGGAAACACCATATATTTT. It encodes CASSFGGDSGNTIYF. The complete variable domain, with remaining parts taken from reference TRBV28 and TRBJ1-3, reads DVKVTQSSRYLVKRTGEKVFLECVQDMDHENMFWYRQDPGLGLRLIYFSYDVKMKEKGDIPEGYSVSREKKERFSLILESASTNQTSMYLCASSFGGDSGNTIYFGEGSWLTVV.